One and the same sample provided the 25 T cell receptor beta chains below, sequenced in a study of cytomegalovirus exposure and HLA in healthy donors. The PCR contained 60 Vbeta and 13 Jbeta primers. Here immunoSEQ multiplex PCR was the method, and the copy in TCRdb shows in-frame clones only, minus some. The data contain around 130,000 clones, approximately 84% of them singletons. Sequencing was performed on PBMCs. These receptors all come from a woman in her 40s in good health and CMV-seronegative.

The rearrangement links TRBV2 to TRBJ1-6; D might be TRBD1 (6 bases). This CDR3 spans 15 amino acids. V lost 6 bases and J lost 6, with 15 bases in between. Germline loops: CDR1 SNHLY, CDR2 FYNNEI. The CDR3 nucleotides read TGTGCCAGCAGGGGTACAGGGACGGGTAATTCACCCCTCCACTTT. This sequence encodes CASRGTGTGNSPLHF.

This chain joins TRBV15 and TRBJ2-7; maybe TRBD1 (6 bases). V dropped 1 base and J dropped 6 bases, with 7 bases sitting between them. CDR1 and CDR2 (germline): LNHNV, YYDKDF (reference sequence). This CDR3 has 12 residues. CDR3 loop: CATSRVGGEQYF. DNA for the CDR3: TGTGCCACCAGCAGAGTAGGGGGCGAGCAGTACTTC.

This clone was observed once. This chain links TRBV28 with TRBJ2-7; the match to TRBD1 covers 10 bases. The CDR3 runs 15 residues. The V gene end was trimmed by 3 bases and the J gene end by 2 bases; junction bases not matched to a gene: 4. Germline CDR1 and CDR2: MDHEN and SYDVKM. The CDR3 is CASSLVDRGPYEQYF. The CDR3 bases are TGTGCCAGCAGTTTGGTCGACAGGGGGCCCTACGAGCAGTACTTC. Full variable domain (remainder filled in from reference TRBV28 and TRBJ2-7): DVKVTQSSRYLVKRTGEKVFLECVQDMDHENMFWYRQDPGLGLRLIYFSYDVKMKEKGDIPEGYSVSREKKERFSLILESASTNQTSMYLCASSLVDRGPYEQYFGPGTRLTVT.

The rearrangement links TRBV5-6 to TRBJ1-3, with 8 bases lining up with TRBD1. The CDR3 consists of 16 residues. V shed 2 bases and J 1 base; nucleotides not matched to a gene: 5. CDR1 SGHDT and CDR2 YYEEEE come from the germline V gene. The CDR3 is CASSFDRDRSGNTIYF. As DNA, the CDR3 is TGTGCCAGCAGCTTTGACAGGGACAGGTCTGGAAACACCATATATTTT. Filled out from reference TRBV5-6 and TRBJ1-3, the complete variable domain reads DAGVTQSPTHLIKTRGQQVTLRCSPKSGHDTVSWYQQALGQGPQFIFQYYEEEERQRGNFPDRFSGHQFPNYSSELNVNALLLGDSALYLCASSFDRDRSGNTIYFGEGSWLTVV.

This clone was picked up one time. V and J are TRBV6-1 and TRBJ2-7, with 7 bases aligning to TRBD2. The V gene end was trimmed by 11 bases and the J gene end by 0 bases; junction bases not matched to a gene: 7. Looked up from germline, CDR1 is MNHNS and CDR2 is SASEGT. The CDR3 is 13 amino acids. CDR3 coding DNA: TGTGCCGCTAGAGCGGGACCCTCCTACGAGCAGTACTTC. It yields the protein CAARAGPSYEQYF.

This chain connects TRBV19 to TRBJ1-2; TRBD1 agrees at 8 bases. The CDR3 spans 15 residues. Germline values: CDR1 LNHDA, CDR2 SQIVND (reference sequence). Germline trimming cut 8 bases from V and 6 bases from J; bases unmatched to any gene: 14. The CDR3 DNA is TGTGCCAGTTTTAAACAAACGGGACAGGTTAATGGCTACACCTTC. Protein sequence: CASFKQTGQVNGYTF.

The J gene is TRBJ1-5, the V gene TRBV16; D not certain. CDR3 length: 15 residues. Germline CDR1 reads KGHSY; CDR2 reads FQNENV. The V and J ends lost 0 bases and 2 bases respectively, with 8 bases between them. The CDR3 loop is CASSQSSQGNQPQHF. The CDR3, as DNA: TGTGCCAGCAGCCAATCGTCCCAGGGCAATCAGCCCCAGCATTTT.

This clone was counted once. V is TRBV4-2 and J is TRBJ2-6; TRBD1 matches 9 bases. With 0 bases clipped from V and 1 base from J, the junction kept 4 bases outside the gene matches. Germline lookup yields CDR1 LGHNA and CDR2 YNFKEQ. The CDR3 loop spans 18 amino acids. Here the CDR3 reads CASSQEPGQGSGANVLTF. Written as DNA, the CDR3 is TGTGCCAGCAGCCAAGAACCGGGACAGGGTTCTGGGGCCAACGTCCTGACTTTC.

V and J are TRBV7-2 and TRBJ1-2, with a weak D call TRBD1 (5 bases). Germline V gene data show CDR1 as SGHTA and CDR2 as FQGNSA. Trimming shortened V by 1 base and J by 7 bases, and 10 bases separated the two germline ends. The CDR3 has 13 amino acids. The CDR3 protein is CASSLDRWGGYTF. In DNA, the CDR3 is TGTGCCAGCAGCTTAGACAGGTGGGGTGGCTACACCTTC.

Remarks on this clone: An end of the junction does not agree with germline; a read error may underlie this. This chain connects TRBV18 to TRBJ1-1, with a weak D call TRBD1 (6 bases). The germline V gene has CDR1 KGHSH and CDR2 LQKENI. CDR3 length: 14 residues. In DNA form, the CDR3 reads TGTGCCAGCTCCCGAAGTGGACGGGACACTGGAGCTTTCTTT. It specifies CASSRSGRDTGAFF. The variable domain in full, completed from reference TRBV18 and TRBJ1-1, reads NAGVMQNPRHLVRRRGQEARLRCSPMKGHSHVYWYRQLPEEGLKFMVYLQKENIIDESGMPKERFSAEFPKEGPSILRIQQVVRGDSAAYFCASSRSGRDTGAFFGQGTRLTVV.

The genes are TRBV14 and TRBJ1-2; D is uncertain. V lost 4 bases, J lost 6 bases, and 12 bases lay in between. The CDR3 has 13 amino acids. CDR1 and CDR2 from the germline V gene are SGHDN and FVKESK. CDR3 loop: CASSPGVGHGYTF. The DNA for the CDR3 is TGTGCCAGCAGCCCCGGGGTGGGTCATGGCTACACCTTC.

The J gene is TRBJ2-7, the V gene TRBV14; no clear D. The ends were cut back, 1 base at V and 3 bases at J, with 10 bases in the middle. Germline CDR1 and CDR2: SGHDN and FVKESK. This CDR3 has 14 amino acids. CDR3 residues: CASSQGPGLYEQYF. CDR3 nucleotides: TGTGCCAGCAGCCAAGGACCTGGGCTCTACGAGCAGTACTTC.

This clone occurred a few times. This sequence joins TRBV5-4 and TRBJ1-4; 7 bases are a match to TRBD1. J lost 7 bases, V lost 1 base, and 7 bases had no gene match. In germline, CDR1 is SGHNT, CDR2 YYREEE (reference sequence). This CDR3 is built from 15 residues. CDR3 nucleotides: TGTGCCAGCAGCTTGTGGGCAGGGGGTAGTGAAAAACTGTTTTTT. Translated: CASSLWAGGSEKLFF.

The chain uses TRBV15 and TRBJ2-7; 8 positions match TRBD1. This CDR3 comprises 14 residues. Germline loops: CDR1 LNHNV, CDR2 YYDKDF (reference sequence). Germline trimming cut 0 bases from V and 8 bases from J; bases unmatched to any gene: 6. DNA of the CDR3: TGTGCCACCAGCAGAGACCCCACAGGGGGAAAGCAGTACTTC. Protein sequence: CATSRDPTGGKQYF.

This clone was detected only a few times. This chain joins TRBV30 and TRBJ2-2; the D gene is possibly TRBD1 (6 bases). The CDR3 is 13 residues long. Germline CDR1 is GTSNPN and CDR2 is SVGIG (reference sequence). Trimming stripped 0 bases from V and 7 bases from J, with 9 bases between. CDR3 sequence reads: CAWSVQGGGELFF. The CDR3 coding sequence is TGTGCCTGGAGTGTACAAGGGGGCGGGGAGCTGTTTTTT.

The rearrangement joins TRBV10-1 to TRBJ2-1; 9 bases are a match to TRBD2. The V segment lost 0 bases and the J segment 9 bases; nucleotides outside the gene matches: 9. This CDR3 spans 16 amino acids. Germline values: CDR1 WNHNN, CDR2 SYGVQD (reference sequence). Written as DNA, the CDR3 is TGCGCCAGCAGTGAGTCCTGGACTAGCGTTTCTGGTGAGCAGTTCTTC. The encoded protein is CASSESWTSVSGEQFF.

The V call is TRBV27, the J call TRBJ2-3; possibly TRBD2 for D (5 bases). CDR1 is MNHEY and CDR2 is SMNVEV in the germline V gene (reference sequence). This CDR3 has 15 amino acids. V lost 2 bases and J 3 bases, leaving 12 bases between the germline ends. This CDR3 reads CASSLTGYATDTQYF. CDR3 DNA: TGTGCCAGCAGTTTAACGGGGTATGCTACAGATACGCAGTATTTT.

In this sample, this clone turned up once. Its ends do not fully match the called genes, so a read error is possible. The chain carries TRBV5-1 and TRBJ2-6, with TRBD1 matching over 8 bases. The germline V gene encodes CDR1 SGHRS and CDR2 YFSETQ. CDR3 length: 17 residues. The CDR3 DNA follows: TGCGCCAGCAGCTGGGCAGGGGGCCGCTCTGGGGCCAACGGCCTGACTTTC. Translation gives CASSWAGGRSGANGLTF.

V is TRBV28 and J is TRBJ1-4, with 8 positions matching TRBD1. The CDR3 is made up of 15 amino acids. Germline V lookup: CDR1 MDHEN, CDR2 SYDVKM. Losses at the gene ends were 5 bases for V and 8 bases for J; bases not matched to a gene: 10. As DNA, the CDR3 is TGTGCCAGCAGTCAAGCCGGGACAGGAAGGGAAAAACTGTTTTTT. Its protein product is CASSQAGTGREKLFF.

V and J are TRBV28 and TRBJ1-2, with 8 positions matching TRBD1. Germline loops: CDR1 MDHEN, CDR2 SYDVKM. Trimming removed 5 bases from V and 8 bases from J; junction bases left unmatched: 13. The CDR3 is made up of 15 amino acids. The CDR3 loop is CASSTHFQGAGGYTF. CDR3 nucleotides: TGTGCCAGCAGTACCCATTTCCAGGGGGCAGGAGGCTACACCTTC.

The chain's CDR3 is CASRVTSGGGGELFF. The DNA of the CDR3 is TGTGCCAGCAGGGTCACTAGCGGGGGAGGCGGGGAGCTGTTTTTT. The chain has TRBV6-5 and TRBJ2-2, with TRBD2 identical over 11 bases. The CDR3 contains 15 residues. Losses at the gene ends were 6 bases for V and 7 bases for J; bases not matched to a gene: 7. Germline CDR1 MNHEY, CDR2 SVGAGI.

This clone was seen once. V usage is TRBV6-1 and J usage is TRBJ2-3; 14 bases are shared with TRBD2. CDR1 and CDR2 from the germline V gene are MNHNS and SASEGT. With V trimmed by 2 bases and J by 4 bases, 11 bases remained unmatched. The CDR3 is 19 amino acids. This chain's CDR3 is CASSEPGLAGASGPDTQYF. DNA of the CDR3: TGTGCCAGCAGTGAACCGGGACTAGCGGGAGCTTCGGGCCCAGATACGCAGTATTTT.

The chain carries TRBV6-1 and TRBJ1-5; a possible D gene is TRBD1 (5 bases). V gave up 3 bases and J gave up 6 bases, with 15 bases separating them. The V gene's germline CDR1 is MNHNS and CDR2 SASEGT. There are 15 residues in the CDR3. CDR3 region: CASSEGHSPLQPQHF. The CDR3 bases are TGTGCCAGCAGTGAGGGGCACAGTCCTCTTCAGCCCCAGCATTTT.

This clone was recorded a few times. The genes are TRBV6-5 and TRBJ2-2, with D hard to call. Per germline, CDR1 MNHEY and CDR2 SVGAGI. The CDR3 extends over 12 amino acids. V dropped 6 bases and J dropped 4 bases, with 6 bases sitting between them. This chain's CDR3 is CASRGVTGELFF. The CDR3 DNA sequence: TGTGCCAGCAGAGGAGTCACCGGGGAGCTGTTTTTT.

The chain carries TRBV7-9 and TRBJ1-1; perhaps TRBD1 as D (6 bases). The CDR3 consists of 13 residues. V lost 2 bases and J lost 8, with 12 bases in between. The germline V gene encodes CDR1 SEHNR and CDR2 FQNEAQ (reference sequence). As DNA, the CDR3 is TGTGCCAGCAGCTTAAATGGTCAGGGGGAAGCTTTCTTT. Amino acid sequence: CASSLNGQGEAFF.